The 19 T cell receptor beta chains given below trace back to one sample, sequenced in a study of regulatory T cells in long-lasting Graves disease. Library construction for TCR beta used iRepertoire HTBI primers and Arm-PCR of CDR3 regions. TCRdb independently ran MiXCR on the multiplex PCR reads; one entry per CDR3 protein. This table holds almost 350,000 distinct CDR3 sequences, about 19% found once. Time point reported: persistent/refractory GD, antithyroid drugs over 5 years with positive TRAb. TCR sequences were obtained from RNA taken from PBMCs. Sample: peripheral blood mononuclear cells (PBMCs), taken when the disease was refractory, from a patient treated with antithyroid drugs. These receptors were collected from a female donor with Graves disease.

The chain recombines TRBV7-9 with TRBJ2-4, with unresolved D. There are 15 residues in the CDR3. V lost 6 bases to trimming and J lost 7 bases, with 19 bases between them. Germline V CDR1 and CDR2: SEHNR, FQNEAQ (reference sequence). The chain's CDR3 is CASSSGPRRENIQYF. CDR3 nucleotide sequence: TGTGCCAGCAGTTCCGGGCCGAGGCGAGAGAACATTCAGTACTTC.

This clonotype was found many times. The chain employs TRBV28 and TRBJ1-5; TRBD1 might be the D (6 bases). CDR3 length: 15 amino acids. Germline-derived CDR1 and CDR2 are MDHEN and SYDVKM. Trimming pared 6 bases from V and 2 bases from J, leaving 14 bases between. DNA for the CDR3: TGTGCCAGCAGCTGGGCGGGGGCAGGCAATCAGCCCCAGCATTTT. It is translated as CASSWAGAGNQPQHF.

This clonotype was recorded at least ten times. The chain recombines TRBV11-2 with TRBJ2-7, with 7 bases identical to TRBD2. The trim removed 4 bases at V and 1 base at J, leaving 7 bases unmatched. This CDR3 has 15 amino acids. Germline-derived CDR1 and CDR2 are SGHAT and FQNNGV. CDR3 residues: CASSSIRDYSYEQYF. As DNA, the CDR3 is TGTGCCAGCAGCTCCATCCGGGACTATTCCTACGAGCAGTACTTC.

This clonotype has just a few counts. The CDR3 loop reads CAWNQGFTDTQYF. CDR3 DNA sequence: TGTGCCTGGAATCAAGGGTTTACAGATACGCAGTATTTT. The rearrangement links TRBV30 to TRBJ2-3; D gene uncertain. This CDR3 has 13 amino acids. V was trimmed by 4 bases and J by 3 bases, leaving 11 bases between them. Germline V CDR1 and CDR2: GTSNPN, SVGIG (reference sequence).

This clonotype showed up just a few times. The J gene is TRBJ1-1, the V gene TRBV6-1; no clear D. This CDR3 has 15 amino acids. Looked up from germline, CDR1 is MNHNS and CDR2 is SASEGT. Trimming shortened V by 5 bases and J by 0 bases, and 13 bases separated the two germline ends. The CDR3 DNA is TGTGCCAGCAGTAGGTGGACGGGCTTGAACACTGAAGCTTTCTTT. It yields the protein CASSRWTGLNTEAFF.

The chain uses TRBV11-1 and TRBJ2-7; TRBD2 might be the D (6 bases). The CDR3 sequence is 16 residues long. Trimming took off 7 bases at V and 0 bases at J, with 19 bases between the two ends. Germline V gene data show CDR1 as SGHAT and CDR2 as FQDESV (reference sequence). The chain's CDR3 is CASTLGAGSASYEQYF. The CDR3 DNA sequence: TGTGCCAGCACCTTGGGCGCCGGGAGTGCCTCCTACGAGCAGTACTTC.

Ten or more counts support this clonotype. This rearrangement joins TRBV28 to TRBJ2-5; D may be TRBD1 or TRBD2 (5 bases each). Between the trimmed V and J ends, which lost 4 bases and 5 bases, there was a span of 23 bases. This CDR3 region has 17 residues. Per the germline V gene, CDR1 is MDHEN and CDR2 is SYDVKM. The CDR3 loop is CASSSPWRGEDGETQYF. DNA for the CDR3: TGTGCCAGCAGTTCGCCCTGGAGAGGGGAAGATGGGGAGACCCAGTACTTC.

As to this clonotype: Because it lacks the conserved phenylalanine or tryptophan at the end, this CDR3 is likely a read error. The rearrangement joins TRBV18 to TRBJ1-5, with D maybe TRBD1 (5 bases). The germline V and J ends were trimmed by 2 bases and 0 bases, with 8 bases remaining between them. The germline V gene encodes CDR1 KGHSH and CDR2 LQKENI. The CDR3 sequence is 15 residues long. In DNA form, the CDR3 reads TGTGCCAGCTCACCAGGGGCTGGTAGCAATCAGCCCCAGCATCTT. This encodes CASSPGAGSNQPQHL.

This chain joins TRBV6-5 and TRBJ2-2; D ambiguous. Germline loops: CDR1 MNHEY, CDR2 SVGAGI. The CDR3 consists of 12 residues. Trimming pared 5 bases from V and 5 bases from J, leaving 6 bases between. The CDR3 spells CASSHLTGELFF. The CDR3 nucleotides read TGTGCCAGCAGTCACTTAACCGGGGAGCTGTTTTTT.

Regarding this clonotype: A much more abundant neighbour one base away suggests this may be a read error. The CDR3 loop is CASSDRDKAPYGQYF. The CDR3 nucleotides are TGTGCCAGCAGTGACCGGGACAAGGCCCCCTACGGGCAGTACTTC. The chain employs TRBV27 and TRBJ2-7; a possible D gene is TRBD1 (6 bases). The CDR3 runs 15 residues. Germline assignment: CDR1 MNHEY and CDR2 SMNVEV (reference sequence).

This clonotype has a count of ten or more. The chain joins TRBV12-3 or TRBV12-4 to TRBJ1-1; 7 bases map to TRBD1. The CDR3 is made up of 16 amino acids. V was pared by 5 bases and J by 5 bases, with 14 bases of the junction left unmatched. CDR3 nucleotide sequence: TGTGCCAGCAGTGTTAATTCAGGGGGAGTAAAGACTGAAGCTTTCTTT. Encoded protein: CASSVNSGGVKTEAFF.

CDR3 sequence reads: CAISAAVNYGYTF. CDR3 DNA: TGTGCCATCAGTGCGGCAGTCAATTATGGCTACACCTTC. This chain links TRBV10-3 with TRBJ1-2, with D uncertain. Per germline, CDR1 ENHRY and CDR2 SYGVKD. V was pared by 4 bases and J by 5 bases, with 11 bases between. CDR3 length equals 13 residues.

This clonotype was seen a few times. The chain couples TRBV10-1 to TRBJ2-7; TRBD2 matches 15 bases. This CDR3 is built from 15 residues. Germline loops: CDR1 WNHNN, CDR2 SYGVQD (reference sequence). V lost 10 bases, J lost 5 bases, and 9 bases stayed unmatched. The CDR3 DNA is TGCGCCATAGGGACTAGCGGGAGGCCTGGACACGAGCAGTACTTC. Residues: CAIGTSGRPGHEQYF.

There are many counts of this clonotype. The chain is built from TRBV12-3 or TRBV12-4 and TRBJ1-2; D is unresolved. The CDR3 is 12 amino acids. Trimming cost V 3 bases and J 7 bases, with 9 bases left between them. In nucleotides, the CDR3 is TGTGCCAGCAGTTTGCAGGAAGGTGGCTACACCTTC. Translating it yields CASSLQEGGYTF.

The chain couples TRBV28 to TRBJ2-2; a possible D gene is TRBD1 (5 bases). The ends were cut back, 2 bases at V and 4 bases at J, with 11 bases in the middle. The CDR3 contains 15 residues. Germline values: CDR1 MDHEN, CDR2 SYDVKM. The CDR3 spells CASSLTGPSTGELFF. CDR3 sequence (DNA): TGTGCCAGCAGTTTAACAGGCCCCAGCACCGGGGAGCTGTTTTTT.

This clonotype has a handful of counts. This chain connects TRBV13 to TRBJ1-1; D uncertain. V was clipped by 5 bases and J by 0 bases, with 10 bases between them. The CDR3 runs to 14 residues. CDR1 and CDR2 from the germline V gene are PRHDT and FYEKMQ (reference sequence). CDR3 residues: CASSHHQVNTEAFF. CDR3 DNA sequence: TGTGCCAGCAGCCATCACCAAGTGAACACTGAAGCTTTCTTT.

The table lists this clonotype with many counts. V gene TRBV28 combines with J gene TRBJ1-1; the match to TRBD1 covers 7 bases. Germline loops: CDR1 MDHEN, CDR2 SYDVKM. Trimming took 5 bases from V and 5 from J; bases not matched to a gene: 8. CDR3 length equals 14 residues. In nucleotides, the CDR3 is TGTGCCAGCAGTCTCTCCACAGGGGTAACTGAAGCTTTCTTT. Amino acid sequence: CASSLSTGVTEAFF. Complete variable domain (other parts from reference TRBV28 and TRBJ1-1): DVKVTQSSRYLVKRTGEKVFLECVQDMDHENMFWYRQDPGLGLRLIYFSYDVKMKEKGDIPEGYSVSREKKERFSLILESASTNQTSMYLCASSLSTGVTEAFFGQGTRLTVV.

This clonotype has a handful of counts. This may stem from a read error, because a much larger clone lies one nucleotide away. The CDR3: CATQRFETQYF. The CDR3 DNA reads TGTGCCACCCAGAGGTTCGAGACCCAGTACTTC. This sequence joins TRBV3-1 and TRBJ2-5; no reliable D call. The ends were cut back, 10 bases at V and 5 bases at J, with 11 bases in the middle. This CDR3 comprises 11 residues. The germline V gene has CDR1 LGHDT and CDR2 YNNKEL (reference sequence).

Points on this clonotype: This clone may be a read error of a much larger clone one base away. The chain links TRBV12-3 or TRBV12-4 to TRBJ2-2, with 10 bases identical to TRBD2. The CDR3 contains 14 residues. The CDR3 DNA is TGTACCACTGGACTAGCGGCGAACACCGGGGAGCTGTTTTTT. Translated, it gives CTTGLAANTGELFF.